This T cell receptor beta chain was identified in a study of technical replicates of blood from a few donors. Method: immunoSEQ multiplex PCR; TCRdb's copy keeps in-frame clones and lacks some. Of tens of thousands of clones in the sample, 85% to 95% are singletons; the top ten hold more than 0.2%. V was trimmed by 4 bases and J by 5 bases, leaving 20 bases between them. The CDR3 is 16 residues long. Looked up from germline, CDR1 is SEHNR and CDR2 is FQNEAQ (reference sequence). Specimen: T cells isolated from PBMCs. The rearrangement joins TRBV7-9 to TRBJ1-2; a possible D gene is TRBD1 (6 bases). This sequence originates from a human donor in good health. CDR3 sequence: CASSSPTATGRYGYTF. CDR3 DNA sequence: TGTGCCAGCAGCTCCCCAACCGCAACAGGGCGGTATGGCTACACCTTC.